This T cell receptor beta chain originates from a study of blood T cell repertoires in COVID-19. Study summary: Specimens from acute and convalescent COVID-19 originated in the United States, Italy and Spain. PBMCs, B-cell-depleted T cells, or T cells were the source of the cDNA or gDNA that made up the material.

Germline CDR1 reads MDHEN; CDR2 reads SYDVKM. V shed 6 bases and J 4 bases; nucleotides not matched to a gene: 9. The CDR3 runs 15 residues. Profiled with immunoSEQ multiplex PCR; TCRdb holds only in-frame clones, not every one. This table holds approximately 230,000 clones, roughly 90% found once. The receptor comes from a woman aged 40 to 50 who had recovered from COVID-19. Sequencing was performed on peripheral blood. The rearrangement uses TRBV28 and TRBJ1-5; the match to TRBD1 covers 7 bases. DNA of the CDR3: TGTGCCAGCAGGTCCCGGGACAGTGAAAATCAGCCCCAGCATTTT. This sequence encodes CASRSRDSENQPQHF.